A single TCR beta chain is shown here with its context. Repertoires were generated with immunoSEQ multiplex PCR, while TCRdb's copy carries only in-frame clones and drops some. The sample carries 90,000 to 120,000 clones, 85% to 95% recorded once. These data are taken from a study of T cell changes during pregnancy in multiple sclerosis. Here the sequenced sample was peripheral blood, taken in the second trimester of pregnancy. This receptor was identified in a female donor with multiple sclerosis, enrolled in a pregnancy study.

The CDR3 coding sequence is TGTGCCAGCACCCCTTGGACAGGTCAAAACGAGCAGTACTTC. As protein: CASTPWTGQNEQYF. The chain uses TRBV6-5 and TRBJ2-7; TRBD1 matches 7 bases. Unmatched junction bases numbered 11, after V lost 7 bases and J lost 5 bases. The CDR3 is 14 amino acids. The germline V gene has CDR1 MNHEY and CDR2 SVGAGI.